These T cell receptor beta chains were read from a single sample in a study of cytomegalovirus exposure and HLA in healthy donors. Profiling relied on immunoSEQ multiplex PCR, and the TCRdb table lists in-frame clones only, not all of them. The repertoire consists of under 150,000 clones, with less than 80% occurring once and the leading ten covering less than 5%. Sequenced: PBMCs. The receptors were gathered from a man aged 50 to 60 in good health and CMV-seropositive. The CDR3 runs from the conserved cysteine through the conserved F or W. D genes are given only for firm matches. Clone size is stated in some rows and not others, as once, few, many or a class when expanded.

CDR3aa: CASSLDRGISGANVLTF
CDR3nt: TGCGCCAGCAGCTTGGACAGGGGAATATCTGGGGCCAACGTCCTGACTTTC
d_gene: TRBD1
j_gene: TRBJ2-6
abundance: -
v_gene: TRBV5-1

CDR3aa: CASTDSFHEQYF
CDR3nt: TGTGCCAGCACAGACTCTTTCCACGAGCAGTACTTC
d_gene: -
j_gene: TRBJ2-7
abundance: -
v_gene: TRBV6-1

CDR3aa: CASSFRVSSYNEQFF
CDR3nt: TGTGCCAGCAGCTTCCGGGTCTCCTCCTACAATGAGCAGTTCTTC
d_gene: -
j_gene: TRBJ2-1
abundance: -
v_gene: TRBV11-3

CDR3aa: CASSLSLDEQYF
CDR3nt: TGTGCCAGCAGCTTGAGTCTAGACGAGCAGTACTTC
d_gene: -
j_gene: TRBJ2-7
abundance: -
v_gene: TRBV11-1

CDR3aa: CSVHRRQGTNYGYTF
CDR3nt: TGCAGCGTTCACCGCCGACAGGGAACTAACTATGGCTACACCTTC
d_gene: TRBD1
j_gene: TRBJ1-2
abundance: -
v_gene: TRBV29-1

CDR3aa: CASEAPAGGYGYTF
CDR3nt: TGTGCCAGCGAAGCCCCGGCAGGGGGCTATGGCTACACCTTC
d_gene: TRBD1
j_gene: TRBJ1-2
abundance: -
v_gene: TRBV6-6

CDR3aa: CASRSGADLYEQYF
CDR3nt: TGTGCCAGCAGGAGCGGGGCCGACTTATACGAGCAGTACTTC
d_gene: TRBD2
j_gene: TRBJ2-7
abundance: -
v_gene: TRBV5-5

CDR3aa: CASNGQGATGELFF
CDR3nt: TGTGCCAGCAACGGACAGGGGGCCACCGGGGAGCTGTTTTTT
d_gene: TRBD1
j_gene: TRBJ2-2
abundance: few
v_gene: TRBV2

CDR3aa: CASSSSSYEQYF
CDR3nt: TGCGCCAGCAGCTCATCCTCCTACGAGCAGTACTTC
d_gene: -
j_gene: TRBJ2-7
abundance: -
v_gene: TRBV5-1

CDR3aa: CASSITGVGKSYNEQFF
CDR3nt: TGTGCCAGTAGTATAACGGGGGTAGGAAAATCCTACAATGAGCAGTTCTTC
d_gene: -
j_gene: TRBJ2-1
abundance: -
v_gene: TRBV19

CDR3aa: CASSQYRDRYEQYF
CDR3nt: TGCGCCAGCAGCCAGTACAGGGACAGGTACGAGCAGTACTTC
d_gene: TRBD1
j_gene: TRBJ2-7
abundance: -
v_gene: TRBV4-1

CDR3aa: CASSRGLADWQYF
CDR3nt: TGTGCCAGTAGTAGGGGACTAGCGGACTGGCAGTACTTC
d_gene: TRBD2
j_gene: TRBJ2-7
abundance: -
v_gene: TRBV19

CDR3aa: CASSQVLAFNEQFF
CDR3nt: TGCGCCAGCAGCCAAGTCCTAGCTTTCAATGAGCAGTTCTTC
d_gene: -
j_gene: TRBJ2-1
abundance: -
v_gene: TRBV4-1

CDR3aa: CSVGQGNTEAFF
CDR3nt: TGCAGCGTTGGACAGGGGAACACTGAAGCTTTCTTT
d_gene: TRBD1
j_gene: TRBJ1-1
abundance: few
v_gene: TRBV29-1

CDR3aa: CASSLLAGGNEQFF
CDR3nt: TGTGCCAGCAGCTTACTAGCGGGAGGCAATGAGCAGTTCTTC
d_gene: TRBD2
j_gene: TRBJ2-1
abundance: -
v_gene: TRBV5-6

CDR3aa: CASSFRQATNEKLFF
CDR3nt: TGTGCCAGCAGTTTCCGGCAGGCAACTAATGAAAAACTGTTTTTT
d_gene: -
j_gene: TRBJ1-4
abundance: once
v_gene: TRBV28

CDR3aa: CASRFTGGNQPQHF
CDR3nt: TGTGCCAGCAGGTTTACGGGGGGCAATCAGCCCCAGCATTTT
d_gene: -
j_gene: TRBJ1-5
abundance: once
v_gene: TRBV6-1

CDR3aa: CASTRRASGNTIYF
CDR3nt: TGTGCCAGCACGCGGAGGGCCTCTGGAAACACCATATATTTT
d_gene: -
j_gene: TRBJ1-3
abundance: -
v_gene: TRBV28

CDR3aa: CSVVPSGQSTDTQYF
CDR3nt: TGCAGCGTTGTCCCTAGCGGCCAGAGCACAGATACGCAGTATTTT
d_gene: TRBD2
j_gene: TRBJ2-3
abundance: -
v_gene: TRBV29-1

CDR3aa: CASSIDREREVEETQYF
CDR3nt: TGTGCCAGTAGTATAGATCGGGAGCGGGAGGTTGAAGAGACCCAGTACTTC
d_gene: TRBD2
j_gene: TRBJ2-5
abundance: once
v_gene: TRBV19

CDR3aa: CASSPPLTGVHEQYF
CDR3nt: TGTGCCAGCTCACCGCCGCTAACAGGGGTCCACGAGCAGTACTTC
d_gene: TRBD1
j_gene: TRBJ2-7
abundance: -
v_gene: TRBV18

CDR3aa: CASSTSGTGAGNTIYF
CDR3nt: TGCGCCAGCAGCACAAGCGGGACAGGAGCTGGAAACACCATATATTTT
d_gene: TRBD1
j_gene: TRBJ1-3
abundance: -
v_gene: TRBV5-1

CDR3aa: CASTSPSGAEKLFF
CDR3nt: TGTGCCAGCACCTCGCCGAGTGGGGCAGAAAAACTGTTTTTT
d_gene: -
j_gene: TRBJ1-4
abundance: few
v_gene: TRBV5-5

CDR3aa: CASSMGRAGTEAFF
CDR3nt: TGTGCCAGTAGTATGGGCAGGGCGGGAACTGAAGCTTTCTTT
d_gene: -
j_gene: TRBJ1-1
abundance: -
v_gene: TRBV19

CDR3aa: CASSRLQGSEAEAFF
CDR3nt: TGTGCCAGCTCACGACTACAGGGATCGGAAGCTGAAGCTTTCTTT
d_gene: -
j_gene: TRBJ1-1
abundance: -
v_gene: TRBV18

CDR3aa: CASSFTWNTEAFF
CDR3nt: TGTGCCAGCAGCTTTACATGGAACACTGAAGCTTTCTTT
d_gene: -
j_gene: TRBJ1-1
abundance: -
v_gene: TRBV6-5

CDR3aa: CASRGGDRVSGYTF
CDR3nt: TGTGCCAGCAGGGGGGGGGACAGGGTGTCTGGCTACACCTTC
d_gene: TRBD1
j_gene: TRBJ1-2
abundance: few
v_gene: TRBV28

CDR3aa: CASSVAFGGMRGDGYTF
CDR3nt: TGTGCCAGCAGCGTAGCTTTTGGGGGGATGAGGGGAGATGGCTACACCTTC
d_gene: -
j_gene: TRBJ1-2
abundance: -
v_gene: TRBV9

CDR3aa: CASSVGTVPTKYEQYF
CDR3nt: TGTGCCAGCAGCGTAGGGACTGTACCGACGAAGTACGAGCAGTACTTC
d_gene: -
j_gene: TRBJ2-7
abundance: -
v_gene: TRBV9

CDR3aa: CAIRGRGDSPLHF
CDR3nt: TGTGCCATCAGGGGGAGGGGTGATTCACCCCTCCACTTT
d_gene: -
j_gene: TRBJ1-6
abundance: few
v_gene: TRBV10-3

CDR3aa: CASSHSRGGYTF
CDR3nt: TGTGCCAGCAGCCATAGCCGGGGTGGCTACACCTTC
d_gene: -
j_gene: TRBJ1-2
abundance: -
v_gene: TRBV14

CDR3aa: CATSTRGGGSGTEAFF
CDR3nt: TGTGCCACCAGCACAAGGGGAGGAGGGAGCGGCACTGAAGCTTTCTTT
d_gene: -
j_gene: TRBJ1-1
abundance: -
v_gene: TRBV15

CDR3aa: CASSEYRPAQGRDNEQFF
CDR3nt: TGCGCCAGCAGTGAGTACCGGCCGGCTCAGGGAAGAGACAATGAGCAGTTCTTC
d_gene: -
j_gene: TRBJ2-1
abundance: -
v_gene: TRBV10-1

CDR3aa: CASSWGAGQGYEQYF
CDR3nt: TGTGCCAGCAGCTGGGGGGCGGGACAGGGCTACGAGCAGTACTTC
d_gene: TRBD1
j_gene: TRBJ2-7
abundance: -
v_gene: TRBV11-2

CDR3aa: CASGRGAATNEKLFF
CDR3nt: TGTGCCAGCGGACGGGGGGCTGCAACTAATGAAAAACTGTTTTTT
d_gene: -
j_gene: TRBJ1-4
abundance: -
v_gene: TRBV28

CDR3aa: CASTRTASNYGYTF
CDR3nt: TGTGCCAGCACTCGGACAGCTTCTAACTATGGCTACACCTTC
d_gene: -
j_gene: TRBJ1-2
abundance: -
v_gene: TRBV6-6